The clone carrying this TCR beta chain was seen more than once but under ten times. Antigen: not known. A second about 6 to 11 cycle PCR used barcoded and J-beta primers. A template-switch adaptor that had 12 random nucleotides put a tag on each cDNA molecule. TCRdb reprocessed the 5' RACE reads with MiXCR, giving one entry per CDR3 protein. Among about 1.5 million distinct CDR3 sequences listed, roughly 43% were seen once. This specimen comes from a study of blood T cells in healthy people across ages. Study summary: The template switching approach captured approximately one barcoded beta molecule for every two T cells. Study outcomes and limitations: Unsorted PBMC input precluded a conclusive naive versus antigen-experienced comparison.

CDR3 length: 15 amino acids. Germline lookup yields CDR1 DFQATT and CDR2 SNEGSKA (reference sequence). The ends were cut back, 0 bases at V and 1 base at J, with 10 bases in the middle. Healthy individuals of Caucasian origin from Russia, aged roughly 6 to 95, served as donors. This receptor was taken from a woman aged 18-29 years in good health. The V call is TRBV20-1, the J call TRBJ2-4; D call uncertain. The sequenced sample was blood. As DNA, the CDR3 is TGCAGTGCTAGAGAATGGGGTATTGCCAAAAACATTCAGTACTTC. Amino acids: CSAREWGIAKNIQYF.